Below, one T cell receptor (beta chain) is given with its context. V was trimmed by 0 bases and J by 0 bases, leaving 7 bases between them. Germline CDR1 and CDR2: SGDLS and YYNGEE. The CDR3 spans 15 residues. This sample is part of a study of blood T cell repertoires in COVID-19. Study overall: Material from acute and convalescent COVID-19 was sourced from the United States, Italy and Spain. Sources were T cells, B-cell-depleted T cells, or PBMCs; the material itself was cDNA or gDNA.

Original data processing: It was from reference gene primer amplification that nucleated cell counts were estimated. Repertoires were generated with immunoSEQ multiplex PCR, while TCRdb's copy carries only in-frame clones and drops some. The V and J calls and clone size are taken from that table; D and trimming were inferred from the DNA. The sample holds 130,000 or so clones; about 84% are singletons and the top ten take about 3.8%. Specimen: peripheral blood. This chain joins TRBV9 and TRBJ1-3; the D is unclear. This TCR derives from a man in his 60s with acute or convalescent COVID-19. The CDR3 coding sequence is TGTGCCAGCAGCGTAGGGGCAGACTCTGGAAACACCATATATTTT. Its translation: CASSVGADSGNTIYF. Using reference TRBV9 and TRBJ1-3 for the parts outside the CDR3, the full variable domain is DSGVTQTPKHLITATGQRVTLRCSPRSGDLSVYWYQQSLDQGLQFLIQYYNGEERAKGNILERFSAQQFPDLHSELNLSSLELGDSALYFCASSVGADSGNTIYFGEGSWLTVV.